The sample holds many counts of the clone carrying this T cell receptor beta chain. This entry belongs to a study of T cells in Graves' hyperthyroidism and ophthalmopathy. What was amplified from RNA transcripts were TCR beta CDR3 regions. When the TCR CDR3 underwent first-round RT-PCR, the HTBI primer set was used. TCRdb called the multiplex PCR reads again in MiXCR, with one record for every CDR3 protein. The data hold 270,000 or so distinct CDR3 sequences, with about 16% observed a single time. This CDR3 has 11 amino acids. From germline, CDR1 is MDHEN and CDR2 SYDVKM. The V gene lost 11 bases and the J gene lost 4 bases, with 11 bases spanning the gap.

This chain links TRBV28 with TRBJ2-5; D is perhaps TRBD2 (5 bases). The sample consisted of blood. This TCR was sampled from a woman aged 45-65 years with Graves' hyperthyroidism that later progressed to Graves' ophthalmopathy. CDR3 residues: CACSGLETQYF. CDR3 bases: TGTGCCTGCTCGGGGTTAGAGACCCAGTACTTC.